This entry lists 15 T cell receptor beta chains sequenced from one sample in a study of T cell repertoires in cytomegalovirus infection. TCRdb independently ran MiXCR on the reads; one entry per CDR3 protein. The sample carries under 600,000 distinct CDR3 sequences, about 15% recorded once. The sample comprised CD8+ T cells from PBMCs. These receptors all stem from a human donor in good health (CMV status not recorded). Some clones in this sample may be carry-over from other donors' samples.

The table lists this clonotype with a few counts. CDR3 sequence (DNA): TGCGCCAGCAGTGAGGGAAAGGGGACTAGCGGACGCACAGATACGCAGTATTTT. Translating it yields CASSEGKGTSGRTDTQYF. The V gene is TRBV10-2, the J gene TRBJ2-3; 11 bases are shared with TRBD2. V was clipped by 2 bases and J by 1 base; unmatched bases: 8. Per germline, CDR1 WSHSY and CDR2 SAAADI. There are 18 residues in the CDR3.

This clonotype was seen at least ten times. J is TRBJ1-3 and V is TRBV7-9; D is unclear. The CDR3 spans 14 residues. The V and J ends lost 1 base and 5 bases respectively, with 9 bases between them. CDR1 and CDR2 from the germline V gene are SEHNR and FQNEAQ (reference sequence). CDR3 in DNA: TGTGCCAGCAGCTTAGGTGGTATACGAAACACCATATATTTT. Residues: CASSLGGIRNTIYF.

The CDR3 nucleotides read TGTGCCAGCAGCTTTTGGCTAGCGGGAATCTCTTACAATGAGCAGTTCTTC. Its protein product is CASSFWLAGISYNEQFF. This chain connects TRBV11-2 to TRBJ2-1; 9 bases agree with TRBD2. Germline CDR1 and CDR2: SGHAT and FQNNGV. V lost 3 bases and J lost 4; bases outside the gene matches: 10. The CDR3 runs to 17 residues.

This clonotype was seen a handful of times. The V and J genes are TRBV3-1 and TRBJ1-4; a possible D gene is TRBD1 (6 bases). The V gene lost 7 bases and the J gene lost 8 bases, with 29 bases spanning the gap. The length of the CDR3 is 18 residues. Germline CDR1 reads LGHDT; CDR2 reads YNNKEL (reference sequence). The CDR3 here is CASTQRRFDGGQQEKLFF. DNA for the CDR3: TGTGCCAGCACCCAGCGGAGGTTTGACGGGGGGCAGCAAGAAAAACTGTTTTTT.

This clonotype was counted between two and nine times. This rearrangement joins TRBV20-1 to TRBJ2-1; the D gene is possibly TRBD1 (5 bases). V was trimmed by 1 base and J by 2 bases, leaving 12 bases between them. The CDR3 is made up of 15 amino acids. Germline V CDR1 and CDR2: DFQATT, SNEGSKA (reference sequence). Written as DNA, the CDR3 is TGCAGTGCTAGAGCCAGGGTAAACCCCTACAATGAGCAGTTCTTC. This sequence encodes CSARARVNPYNEQFF.

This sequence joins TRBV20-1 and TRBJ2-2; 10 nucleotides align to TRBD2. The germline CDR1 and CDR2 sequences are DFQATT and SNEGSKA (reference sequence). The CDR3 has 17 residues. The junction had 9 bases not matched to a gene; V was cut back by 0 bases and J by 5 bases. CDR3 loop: CSARDQTQRGGTGELFF. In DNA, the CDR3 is TGCAGTGCTAGAGATCAGACTCAGCGGGGGGGTACCGGGGAGCTGTTTTTT.

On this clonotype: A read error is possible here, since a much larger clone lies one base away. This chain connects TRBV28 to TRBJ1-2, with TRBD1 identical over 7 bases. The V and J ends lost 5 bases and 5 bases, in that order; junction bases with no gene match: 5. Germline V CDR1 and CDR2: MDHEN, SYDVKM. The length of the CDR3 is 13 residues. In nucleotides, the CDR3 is TGTGCCAGCAGTCACAGGGGTAAATATGGCTACACCTTC. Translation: CASSHRGKYGYTF.

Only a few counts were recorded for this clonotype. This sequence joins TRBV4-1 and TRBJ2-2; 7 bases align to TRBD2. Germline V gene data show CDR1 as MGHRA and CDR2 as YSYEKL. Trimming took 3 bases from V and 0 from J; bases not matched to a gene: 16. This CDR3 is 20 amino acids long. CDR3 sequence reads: CASSHPPSGTTPANTGELFF. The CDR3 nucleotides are TGCGCCAGCAGCCACCCCCCTAGCGGAACCACACCTGCGAACACCGGGGAGCTGTTTTTT.

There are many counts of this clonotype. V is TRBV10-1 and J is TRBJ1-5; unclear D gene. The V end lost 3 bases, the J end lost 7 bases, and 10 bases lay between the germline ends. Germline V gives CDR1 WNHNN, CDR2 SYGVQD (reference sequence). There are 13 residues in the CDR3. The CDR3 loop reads CASSEQRSQPQHF. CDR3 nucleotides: TGCGCCAGCAGTGAACAGCGTAGCCAGCCCCAGCATTTT.

CDR3 protein: CASTRRGGTEAFF. In DNA form, the CDR3 reads TGCGCCAGCACCCGGAGAGGGGGCACTGAAGCTTTCTTT. This chain links TRBV5-1 with TRBJ1-1; possible D gene TRBD1, 6 bases. This CDR3 is built from 13 residues. V was shortened by 6 bases and J by 4 bases, with 13 bases between the two germline ends. The germline CDR1 and CDR2 sequences are SGHRS and YFSETQ. The full variable domain, completed using reference TRBV5-1 and TRBJ1-1, is KAGVTQTPRYLIKTRGQQVTLSCSPISGHRSVSWYQQTPGQGLQFLFEYFSETQRNKGNFPGRFSGRQFSNSRSEMNVSTLELGDSALYLCASTRRGGTEAFFGQGTRLTVV.

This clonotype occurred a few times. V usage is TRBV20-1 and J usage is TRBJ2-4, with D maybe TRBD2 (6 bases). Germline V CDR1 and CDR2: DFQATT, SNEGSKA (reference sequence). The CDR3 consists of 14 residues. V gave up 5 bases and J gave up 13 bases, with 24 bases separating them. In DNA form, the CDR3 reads TGCAGTGCTGACGATGGAAAGGGTTGGAGGGTCCAGTACTTC. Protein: CSADDGKGWRVQYF.

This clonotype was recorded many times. CDR3: CASSSGGNSYEQYF. CDR3 sequence (DNA): TGTGCCAGCAGCTCAGGGGGGAACTCCTACGAGCAGTACTTC. V and J are TRBV7-2 and TRBJ2-7; perhaps TRBD1 as D (7 bases). This CDR3 has 14 residues. From germline, CDR1 is SGHTA and CDR2 FQGNSA. V dropped 4 bases and J dropped 0 bases, with 10 bases sitting between them. Full variable domain (missing parts from reference TRBV7-2 and TRBJ2-7): GAGVSQSPSNKVTEKGKDVELRCDPISGHTALYWYRQSLGQGLEFLIYFQGNSAPDKSGLPSDRFSAERTGGSVSTLTIQRTQQEDSAVYLCASSSGGNSYEQYFGPGTRLTVT.

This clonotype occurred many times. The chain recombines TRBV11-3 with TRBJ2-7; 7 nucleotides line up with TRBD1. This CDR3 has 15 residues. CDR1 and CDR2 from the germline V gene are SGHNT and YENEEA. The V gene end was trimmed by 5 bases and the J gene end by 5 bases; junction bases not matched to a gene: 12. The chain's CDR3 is CASSPGTEPKNEQYF. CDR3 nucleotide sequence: TGTGCCAGCAGCCCAGGGACAGAGCCTAAGAACGAGCAGTACTTC.

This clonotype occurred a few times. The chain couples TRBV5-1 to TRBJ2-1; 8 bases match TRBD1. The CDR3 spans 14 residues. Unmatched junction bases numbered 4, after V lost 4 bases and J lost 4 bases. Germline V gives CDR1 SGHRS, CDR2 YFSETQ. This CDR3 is CASSLNRGYNEQFF. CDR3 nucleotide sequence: TGCGCCAGCAGCCTAAACAGGGGGTACAATGAGCAGTTCTTC.

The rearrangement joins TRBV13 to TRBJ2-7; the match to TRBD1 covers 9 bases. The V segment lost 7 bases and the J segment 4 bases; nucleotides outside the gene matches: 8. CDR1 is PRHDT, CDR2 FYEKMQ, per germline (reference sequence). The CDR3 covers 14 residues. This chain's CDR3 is CASKRTGVVYEQYF. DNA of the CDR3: TGTGCCAGCAAAAGGACAGGGGTTGTATACGAGCAGTACTTC.